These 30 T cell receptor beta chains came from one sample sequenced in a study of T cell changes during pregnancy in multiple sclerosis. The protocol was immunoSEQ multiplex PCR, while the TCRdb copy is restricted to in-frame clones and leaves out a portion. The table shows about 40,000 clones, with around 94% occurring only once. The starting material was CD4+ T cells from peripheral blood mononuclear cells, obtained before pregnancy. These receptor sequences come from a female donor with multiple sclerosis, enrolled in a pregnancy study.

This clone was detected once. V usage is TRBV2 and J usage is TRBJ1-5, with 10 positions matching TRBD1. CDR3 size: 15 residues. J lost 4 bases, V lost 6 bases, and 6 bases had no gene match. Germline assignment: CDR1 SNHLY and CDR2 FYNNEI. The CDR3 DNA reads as TGTGCCAGCAGAAGACAGGGGGCCCTGAATCAGCCCCAGCATTTT. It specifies CASRRQGALNQPQHF.

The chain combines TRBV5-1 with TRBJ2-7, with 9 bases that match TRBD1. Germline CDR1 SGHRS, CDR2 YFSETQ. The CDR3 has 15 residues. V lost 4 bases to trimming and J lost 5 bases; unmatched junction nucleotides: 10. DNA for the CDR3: TGCGCCAGCAGCCCCCGGGACAGGGTTGAAGACGAGCAGTACTTC. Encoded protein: CASSPRDRVEDEQYF. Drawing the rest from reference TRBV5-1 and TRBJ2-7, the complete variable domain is KAGVTQTPRYLIKTRGQQVTLSCSPISGHRSVSWYQQTPGQGLQFLFEYFSETQRNKGNFPGRFSGRQFSNSRSEMNVSTLELGDSALYLCASSPRDRVEDEQYFGPGTRLTVT.

In DNA, the CDR3 is TGCGCCGCGGGTCGCACAGATACGCAGTATTTT. This codes for CAAGRTDTQYF. The V and J genes are TRBV10-2 and TRBJ2-3; possible D gene TRBD2, 5 bases. The CDR3 is made up of 11 amino acids. With 11 bases removed from V and 1 base from J, the gap between germline ends came to 7 bases. CDR1 and CDR2 from the germline V gene are WSHSY and SAAADI.

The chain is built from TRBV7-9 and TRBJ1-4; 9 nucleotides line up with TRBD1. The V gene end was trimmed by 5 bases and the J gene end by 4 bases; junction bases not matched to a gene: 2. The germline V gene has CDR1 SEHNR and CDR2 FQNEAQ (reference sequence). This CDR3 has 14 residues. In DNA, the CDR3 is TGTGCCAGCAGCGGGACAGGGTTTAATGAAAAACTGTTTTTT. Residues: CASSGTGFNEKLFF.

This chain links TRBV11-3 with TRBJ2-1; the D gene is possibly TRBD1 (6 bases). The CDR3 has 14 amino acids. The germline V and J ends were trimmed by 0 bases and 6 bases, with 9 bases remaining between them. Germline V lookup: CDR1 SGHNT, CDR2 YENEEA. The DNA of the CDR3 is TGTGCCAGCAGCTTAGAAGAGGGGGTCAATGAGCAGTTCTTC. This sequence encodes CASSLEEGVNEQFF.

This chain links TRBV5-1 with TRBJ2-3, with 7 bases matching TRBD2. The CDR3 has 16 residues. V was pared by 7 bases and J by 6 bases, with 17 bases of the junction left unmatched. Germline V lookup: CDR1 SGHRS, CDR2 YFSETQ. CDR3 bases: TGCGCCAGCCAGCCGGCAAAAAGCGGGACCATCGATACGCAGTATTTT. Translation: CASQPAKSGTIDTQYF.

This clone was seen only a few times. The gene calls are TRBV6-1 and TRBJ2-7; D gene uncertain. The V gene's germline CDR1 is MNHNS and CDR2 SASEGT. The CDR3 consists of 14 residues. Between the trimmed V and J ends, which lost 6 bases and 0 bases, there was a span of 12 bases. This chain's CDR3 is CASRAPSPSYEQYF. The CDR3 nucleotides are TGTGCCAGCAGGGCCCCGTCACCCTCCTACGAGCAGTACTTC.

In DNA form, the CDR3 reads TGTGCCAGCAGTGCCCTGACTAGCGGGAGTCCCAAGCAGTACTTC. It translates to CASSALTSGSPKQYF. The gene calls are TRBV27 and TRBJ2-7, with 12 positions matching TRBD2. V was clipped by 5 bases and J by 8 bases; unmatched bases: 10. The CDR3 loop spans 15 amino acids. Germline loops: CDR1 MNHEY, CDR2 SMNVEV (reference sequence).

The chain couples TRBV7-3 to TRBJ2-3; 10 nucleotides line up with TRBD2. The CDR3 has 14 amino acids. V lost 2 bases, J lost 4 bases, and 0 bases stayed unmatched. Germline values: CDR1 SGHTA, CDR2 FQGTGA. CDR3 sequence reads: CASSLLAGADTQYF. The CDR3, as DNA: TGTGCCAGCAGCTTACTAGCGGGAGCAGATACGCAGTATTTT.

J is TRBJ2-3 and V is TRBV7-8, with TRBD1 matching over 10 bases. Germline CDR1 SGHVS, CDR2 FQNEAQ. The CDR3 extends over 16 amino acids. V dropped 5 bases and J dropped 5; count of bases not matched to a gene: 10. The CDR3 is CASSIPGTGALDTQYF. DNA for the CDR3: TGTGCCAGCAGCATACCCGGGACAGGGGCGCTAGATACGCAGTATTTT. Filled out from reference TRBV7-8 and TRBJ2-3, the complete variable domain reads GAGVSQSPRYKVAKRGQDVALRCDPISGHVSLFWYQQALGQGPEFLTYFQNEAQLDKSGLPSDRFFAERPEGSVSTLKIQRTQQEDSAVYLCASSIPGTGALDTQYFGPGTRLTVL.

The chain's CDR3 is CAISESKAGVVTDTQYF. CDR3 nucleotides: TGTGCCATCAGTGAGTCTAAAGCGGGAGTAGTTACAGATACGCAGTATTTT. The V gene is TRBV10-3, the J gene TRBJ2-3; 8 nucleotides match TRBD2. J was trimmed by 3 bases and V by 0 bases; bases with no gene match: 8. The CDR3 runs 17 residues. Germline-derived CDR1 and CDR2 are ENHRY and SYGVKD.

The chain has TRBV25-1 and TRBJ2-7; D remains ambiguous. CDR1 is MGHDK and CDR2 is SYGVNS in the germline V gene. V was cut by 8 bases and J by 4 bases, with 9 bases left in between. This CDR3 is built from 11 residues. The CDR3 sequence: CASQRAYEQYF. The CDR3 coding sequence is TGTGCCAGCCAACGAGCTTACGAGCAGTACTTC.

The CDR3 loop reads CASSQDGAGGNEKLFF. The CDR3 DNA sequence: TGCGCCAGCAGCCAAGATGGGGCAGGGGGTAATGAAAAACTGTTTTTT. This sequence joins TRBV4-3 and TRBJ1-4, with 7 bases lining up with TRBD1. Germline-derived CDR1 and CDR2 are LGHNA and YSLEER. The trim removed 0 bases at V and 4 bases at J, leaving 5 bases unmatched. This CDR3 has 16 amino acids.

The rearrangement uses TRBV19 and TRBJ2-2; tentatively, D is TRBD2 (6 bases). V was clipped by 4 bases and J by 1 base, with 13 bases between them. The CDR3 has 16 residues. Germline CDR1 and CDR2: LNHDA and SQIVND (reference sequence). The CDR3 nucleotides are TGTGCCAGTAGTAAATGGGGGGTCCAGAACACCGGGGAGCTGTTTTTT. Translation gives CASSKWGVQNTGELFF.

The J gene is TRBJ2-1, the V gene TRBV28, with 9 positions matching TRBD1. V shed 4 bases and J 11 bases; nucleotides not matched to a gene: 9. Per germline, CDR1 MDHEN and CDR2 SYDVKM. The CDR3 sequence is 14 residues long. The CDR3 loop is CASSSRDRAGQQFF. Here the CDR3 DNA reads TGTGCCAGCAGTTCCCGGGACAGGGCCGGCCAGCAGTTCTTC.

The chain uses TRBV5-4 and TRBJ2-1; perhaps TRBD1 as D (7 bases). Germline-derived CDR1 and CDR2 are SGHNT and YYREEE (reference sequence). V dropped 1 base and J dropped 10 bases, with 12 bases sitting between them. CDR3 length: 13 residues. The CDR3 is CASSLFGGGEQFF. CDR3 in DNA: TGTGCCAGCAGCTTGTTCGGAGGGGGCGAGCAGTTCTTC.

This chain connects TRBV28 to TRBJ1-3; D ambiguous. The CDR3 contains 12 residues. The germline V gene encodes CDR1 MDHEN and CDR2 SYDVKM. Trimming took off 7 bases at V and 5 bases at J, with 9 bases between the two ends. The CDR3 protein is CASTTIRNTIYF. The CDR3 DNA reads TGTGCCAGCACCACTATAAGAAACACCATATATTTT.

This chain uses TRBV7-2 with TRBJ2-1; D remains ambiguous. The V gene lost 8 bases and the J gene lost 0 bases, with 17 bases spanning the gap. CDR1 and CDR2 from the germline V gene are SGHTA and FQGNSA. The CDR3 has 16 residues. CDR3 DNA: TGTGCCAGCGCACGTCAAAGTGGGCGCTCCTACAATGAGCAGTTCTTC. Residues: CASARQSGRSYNEQFF.

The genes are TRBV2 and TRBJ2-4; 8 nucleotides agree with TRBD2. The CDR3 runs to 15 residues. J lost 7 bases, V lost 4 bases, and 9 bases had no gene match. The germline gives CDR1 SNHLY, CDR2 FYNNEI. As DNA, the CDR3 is TGTGCCAGCAGTGCTAAGAGCGGGAGTGGGAACATTCAGTACTTC. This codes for CASSAKSGSGNIQYF.

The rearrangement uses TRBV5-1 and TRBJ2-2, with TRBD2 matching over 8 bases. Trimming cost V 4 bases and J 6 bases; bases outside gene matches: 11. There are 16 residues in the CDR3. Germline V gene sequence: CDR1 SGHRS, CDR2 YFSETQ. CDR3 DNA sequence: TGCGCCAGCAGCCTTCTTGGGACTAGAAGGGCCGGGGAGCTGTTTTTT. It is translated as CASSLLGTRRAGELFF.

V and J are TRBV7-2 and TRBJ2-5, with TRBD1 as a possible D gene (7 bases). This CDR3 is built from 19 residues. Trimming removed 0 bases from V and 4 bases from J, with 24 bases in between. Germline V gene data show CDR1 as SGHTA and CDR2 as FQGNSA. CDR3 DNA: TGTGCCAGCAGCTTAGCTGTCCCTGCGTCCAGGGGGGCGCGAGAGACCCAGTACTTC. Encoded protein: CASSLAVPASRGARETQYF. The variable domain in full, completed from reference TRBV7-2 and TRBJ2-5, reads GAGVSQSPSNKVTEKGKDVELRCDPISGHTALYWYRQSLGQGLEFLIYFQGNSAPDKSGLPSDRFSAERTGGSVSTLTIQRTQQEDSAVYLCASSLAVPASRGARETQYFGPGTRLLVL.

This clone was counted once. The CDR3 reads CASSLDRVEQYF. Here the CDR3 DNA reads TGTGCCAGCAGCCTGGACAGGGTCGAGCAGTACTTC. The chain has TRBV7-8 and TRBJ2-7; 8 nucleotides align to TRBD1. V shed 5 bases, J shed 6 bases, and the junction held 3 bases outside the gene matches. CDR3 length: 12 amino acids. Germline lookup yields CDR1 SGHVS and CDR2 FQNEAQ.

The DNA for the CDR3 is TGCGCCAGCAGCTTGGGAACAGGTTTACAAGAGACCCAGTACTTC. Protein product: CASSLGTGLQETQYF. The chain combines TRBV5-1 with TRBJ2-5; D is perhaps TRBD1 (5 bases). CDR1 is SGHRS, CDR2 YFSETQ, per germline. V shed 0 bases and J shed 2 bases, with 11 bases lying between them. The CDR3 covers 15 residues. Variable domain in full (rest from reference TRBV5-1 and TRBJ2-5): KAGVTQTPRYLIKTRGQQVTLSCSPISGHRSVSWYQQTPGQGLQFLFEYFSETQRNKGNFPGRFSGRQFSNSRSEMNVSTLELGDSALYLCASSLGTGLQETQYFGPGTRLLVL.

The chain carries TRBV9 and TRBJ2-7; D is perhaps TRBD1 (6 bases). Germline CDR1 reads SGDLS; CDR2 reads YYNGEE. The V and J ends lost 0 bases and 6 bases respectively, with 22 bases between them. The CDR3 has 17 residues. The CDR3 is CASSVDPSAGAVSEQYF. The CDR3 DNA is TGTGCCAGCAGCGTAGATCCGTCAGCAGGGGCGGTGTCCGAGCAGTACTTC.

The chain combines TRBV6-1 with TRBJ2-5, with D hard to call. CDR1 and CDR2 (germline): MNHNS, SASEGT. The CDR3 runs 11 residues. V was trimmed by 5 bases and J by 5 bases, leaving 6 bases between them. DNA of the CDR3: TGTGCCAGCAGTCACAAGGAGACCCAGTACTTC. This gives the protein CASSHKETQYF.

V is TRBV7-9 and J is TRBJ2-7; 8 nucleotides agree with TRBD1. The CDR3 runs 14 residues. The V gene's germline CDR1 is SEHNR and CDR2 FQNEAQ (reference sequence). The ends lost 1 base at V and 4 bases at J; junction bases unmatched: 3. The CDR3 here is CASSLGDRIYEQYF. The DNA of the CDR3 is TGTGCCAGCAGCTTAGGGGACAGGATTTACGAGCAGTACTTC.

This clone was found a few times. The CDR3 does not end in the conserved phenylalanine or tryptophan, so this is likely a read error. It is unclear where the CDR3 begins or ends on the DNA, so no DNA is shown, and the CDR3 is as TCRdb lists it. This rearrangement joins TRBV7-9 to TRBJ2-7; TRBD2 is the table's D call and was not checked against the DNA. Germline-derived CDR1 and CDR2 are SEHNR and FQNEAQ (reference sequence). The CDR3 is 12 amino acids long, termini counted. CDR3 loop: CASSLNGDSWKY.

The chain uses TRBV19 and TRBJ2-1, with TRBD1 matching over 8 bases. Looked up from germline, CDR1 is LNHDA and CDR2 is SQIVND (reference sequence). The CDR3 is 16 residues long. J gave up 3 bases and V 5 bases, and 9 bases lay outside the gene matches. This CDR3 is CASSQHRDRLYNEQFF. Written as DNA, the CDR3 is TGTGCCAGTAGTCAGCACCGGGACAGGCTCTACAATGAGCAGTTCTTC.

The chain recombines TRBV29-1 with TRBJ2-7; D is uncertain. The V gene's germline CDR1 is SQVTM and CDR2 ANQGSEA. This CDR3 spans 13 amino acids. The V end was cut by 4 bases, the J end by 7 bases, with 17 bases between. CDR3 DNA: TGCAGCGTTGGGGCTCCCCCAGTGGATGAGCAGTACTTC. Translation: CSVGAPPVDEQYF.

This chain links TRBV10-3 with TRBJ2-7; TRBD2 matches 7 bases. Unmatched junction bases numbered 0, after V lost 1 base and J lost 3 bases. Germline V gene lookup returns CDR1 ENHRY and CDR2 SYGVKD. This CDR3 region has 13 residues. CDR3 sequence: CAISEWGGYEQYF. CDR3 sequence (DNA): TGTGCCATCAGTGAGTGGGGGGGCTACGAGCAGTACTTC.